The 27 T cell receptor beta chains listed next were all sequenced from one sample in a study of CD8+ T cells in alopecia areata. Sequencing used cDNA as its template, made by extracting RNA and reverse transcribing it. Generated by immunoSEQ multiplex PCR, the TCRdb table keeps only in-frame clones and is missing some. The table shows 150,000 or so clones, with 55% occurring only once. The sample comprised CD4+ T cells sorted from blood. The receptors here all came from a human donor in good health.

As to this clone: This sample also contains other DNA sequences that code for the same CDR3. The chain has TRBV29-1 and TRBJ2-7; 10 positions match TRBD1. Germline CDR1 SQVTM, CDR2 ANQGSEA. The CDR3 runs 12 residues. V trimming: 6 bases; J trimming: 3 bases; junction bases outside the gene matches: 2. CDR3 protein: CSVRTGGYEQYF. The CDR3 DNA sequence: TGCAGCGTCCGGACAGGGGGCTACGAGCAGTACTTC.

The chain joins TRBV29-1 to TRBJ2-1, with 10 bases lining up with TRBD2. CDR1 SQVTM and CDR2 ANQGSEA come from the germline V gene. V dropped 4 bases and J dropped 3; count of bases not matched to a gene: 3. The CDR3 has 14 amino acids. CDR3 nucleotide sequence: TGCAGCGTTGCAGCGGGAGGGCTCTACAATGAGCAGTTCTTC. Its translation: CSVAAGGLYNEQFF.

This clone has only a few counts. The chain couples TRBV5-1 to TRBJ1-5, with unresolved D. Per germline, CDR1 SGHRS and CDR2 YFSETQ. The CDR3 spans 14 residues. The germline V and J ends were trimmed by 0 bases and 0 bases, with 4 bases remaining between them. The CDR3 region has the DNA TGCGCCAGCAGCTTGGGGGTTAGCAATCAGCCCCAGCATTTT. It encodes CASSLGVSNQPQHF.

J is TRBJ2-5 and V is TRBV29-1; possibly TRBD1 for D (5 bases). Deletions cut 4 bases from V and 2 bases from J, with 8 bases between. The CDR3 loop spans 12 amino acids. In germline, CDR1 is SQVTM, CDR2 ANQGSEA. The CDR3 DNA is TGCAGCGTTGTCAGGGTTCAAGAGACCCAGTACTTC. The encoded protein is CSVVRVQETQYF.

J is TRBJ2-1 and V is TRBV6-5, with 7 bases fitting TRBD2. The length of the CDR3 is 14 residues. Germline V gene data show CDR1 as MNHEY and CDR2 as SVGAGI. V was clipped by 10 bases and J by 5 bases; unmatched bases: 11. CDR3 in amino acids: CATKPQAGNNEQFF. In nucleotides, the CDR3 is TGTGCCACCAAGCCCCAAGCGGGAAACAATGAGCAGTTCTTC.

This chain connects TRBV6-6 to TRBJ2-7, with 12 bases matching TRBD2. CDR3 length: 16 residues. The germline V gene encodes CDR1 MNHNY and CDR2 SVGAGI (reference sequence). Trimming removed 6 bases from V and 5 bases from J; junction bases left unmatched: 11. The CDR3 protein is CASSQTSGSVLDEQYF. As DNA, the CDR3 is TGTGCCAGCAGCCAGACTAGCGGGAGCGTTCTGGACGAGCAGTACTTC.

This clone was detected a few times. CDR3 sequence reads: CAYPGQGAGELFF. The CDR3, as DNA: TGTGCCTATCCGGGACAGGGGGCCGGGGAGCTGTTTTTT. The rearrangement joins TRBV30 to TRBJ2-2, with 11 bases fitting TRBD1. The V gene end was trimmed by 7 bases and the J gene end by 6 bases; junction bases not matched to a gene: 4. The CDR3 consists of 13 residues. The germline gives CDR1 GTSNPN, CDR2 SVGIG (reference sequence). The whole variable domain, remainder taken from reference TRBV30 and TRBJ2-2, is SQTIHQWPATLVQPVGSPLSLECTVEGTSNPNLYWYRQAAGRGLQLLFYSVGIGQISSEVPQNLSASRPQDRQFILSSKKLLLSDSGFYLCAYPGQGAGELFFGEGSRLTVL.

The CDR3 is CASREREVSSETQYF. In DNA, the CDR3 is TGTGCCAGCAGAGAGAGGGAGGTTTCATCAGAGACCCAGTACTTC. The rearrangement joins TRBV2 to TRBJ2-5, with D perhaps matching TRBD2 (6 bases). Germline V lookup: CDR1 SNHLY, CDR2 FYNNEI. CDR3 size: 15 residues. V dropped 6 bases and J dropped 4 bases, with 18 bases sitting between them.

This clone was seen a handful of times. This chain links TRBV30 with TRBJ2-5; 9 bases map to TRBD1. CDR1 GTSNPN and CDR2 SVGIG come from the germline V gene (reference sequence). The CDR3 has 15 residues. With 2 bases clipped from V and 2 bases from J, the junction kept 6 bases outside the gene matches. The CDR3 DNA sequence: TGTGCCTGGAGTCTTGGGGACAGGGATCAAGAGACCCAGTACTTC. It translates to CAWSLGDRDQETQYF.

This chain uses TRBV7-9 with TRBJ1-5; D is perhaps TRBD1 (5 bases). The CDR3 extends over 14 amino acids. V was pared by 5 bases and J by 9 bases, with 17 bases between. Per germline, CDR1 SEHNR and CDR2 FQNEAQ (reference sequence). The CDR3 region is CASSLDSASWPQHF. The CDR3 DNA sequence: TGTGCCAGCAGCCTTGACAGCGCTAGTTGGCCCCAGCATTTT.

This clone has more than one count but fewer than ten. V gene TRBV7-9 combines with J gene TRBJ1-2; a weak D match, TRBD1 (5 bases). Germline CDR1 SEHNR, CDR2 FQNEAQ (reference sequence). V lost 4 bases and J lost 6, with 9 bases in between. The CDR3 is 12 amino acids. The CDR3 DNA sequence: TGTGCCAGCAGCTGGGGGTCGGATGGCTACACCTTC. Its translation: CASSWGSDGYTF.

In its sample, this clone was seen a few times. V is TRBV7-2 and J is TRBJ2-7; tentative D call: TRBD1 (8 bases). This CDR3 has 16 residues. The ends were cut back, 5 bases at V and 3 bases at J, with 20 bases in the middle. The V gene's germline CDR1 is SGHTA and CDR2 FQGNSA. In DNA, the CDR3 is TGTGCCAGCAGCGCCCAAACAGGGGGAGGGGTCTACGAGCAGTACTTC. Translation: CASSAQTGGGVYEQYF.

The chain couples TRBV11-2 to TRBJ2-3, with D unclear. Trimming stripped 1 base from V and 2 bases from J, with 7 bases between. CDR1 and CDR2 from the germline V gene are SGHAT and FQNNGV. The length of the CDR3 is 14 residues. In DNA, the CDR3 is TGTGCCAGCAGCTTAGTACCGGTCACAGATACGCAGTATTTT. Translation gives CASSLVPVTDTQYF.

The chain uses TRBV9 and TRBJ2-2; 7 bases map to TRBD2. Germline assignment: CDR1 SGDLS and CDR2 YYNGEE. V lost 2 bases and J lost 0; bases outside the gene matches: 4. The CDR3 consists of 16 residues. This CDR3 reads CASSVGGLANTGELFF. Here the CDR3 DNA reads TGTGCCAGCAGCGTCGGGGGGTTAGCGAACACCGGGGAGCTGTTTTTT. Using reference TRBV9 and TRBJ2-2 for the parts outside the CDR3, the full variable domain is DSGVTQTPKHLITATGQRVTLRCSPRSGDLSVYWYQQSLDQGLQFLIQYYNGEERAKGNILERFSAQQFPDLHSELNLSSLELGDSALYFCASSVGGLANTGELFFGEGSRLTVL.

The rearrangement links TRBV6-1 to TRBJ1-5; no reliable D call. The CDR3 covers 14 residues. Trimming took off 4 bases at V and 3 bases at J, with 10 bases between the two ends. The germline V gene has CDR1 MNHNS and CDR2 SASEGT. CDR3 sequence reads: CASSAGFTNQPQHF. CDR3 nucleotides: TGTGCCAGCAGTGCGGGGTTTACCAATCAGCCCCAGCATTTT.

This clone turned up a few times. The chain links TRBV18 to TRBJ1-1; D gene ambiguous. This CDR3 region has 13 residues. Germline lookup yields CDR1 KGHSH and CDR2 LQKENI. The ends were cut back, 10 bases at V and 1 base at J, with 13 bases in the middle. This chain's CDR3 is CATQSMANTEAFF. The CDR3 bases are TGTGCCACCCAAAGTATGGCGAACACTGAAGCTTTCTTT.

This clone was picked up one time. This chain's CDR3 is CASSHSEAQYF. The CDR3 DNA sequence: TGTGCCAGTAGCCACTCTGAGGCCCAGTACTTC. V usage is TRBV19 and J usage is TRBJ2-5; D is unclear. V dropped 6 bases and J dropped 9 bases, with 11 bases sitting between them. This CDR3 spans 11 amino acids. Germline V gene lookup returns CDR1 LNHDA and CDR2 SQIVND (reference sequence).

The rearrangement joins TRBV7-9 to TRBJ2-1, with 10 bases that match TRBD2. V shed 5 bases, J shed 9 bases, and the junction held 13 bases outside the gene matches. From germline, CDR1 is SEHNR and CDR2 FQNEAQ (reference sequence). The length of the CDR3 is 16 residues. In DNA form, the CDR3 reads TGTGCCAGCAGCCCTAGTGGAGCGGGAGGGCCTGGTGAGCAGTTCTTC. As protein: CASSPSGAGGPGEQFF.

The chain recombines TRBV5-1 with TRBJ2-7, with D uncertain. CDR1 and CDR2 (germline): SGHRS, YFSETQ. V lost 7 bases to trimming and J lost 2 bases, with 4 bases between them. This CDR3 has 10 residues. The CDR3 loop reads CASLTYEQYF. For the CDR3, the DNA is TGCGCCAGCCTAACCTACGAGCAGTACTTC.

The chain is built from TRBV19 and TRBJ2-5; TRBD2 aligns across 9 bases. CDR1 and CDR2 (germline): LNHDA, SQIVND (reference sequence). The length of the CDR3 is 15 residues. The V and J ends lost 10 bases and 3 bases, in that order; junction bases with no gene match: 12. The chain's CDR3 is CATASGATAKETQYF. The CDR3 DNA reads TGTGCCACCGCTAGCGGGGCGACAGCGAAAGAGACCCAGTACTTC.

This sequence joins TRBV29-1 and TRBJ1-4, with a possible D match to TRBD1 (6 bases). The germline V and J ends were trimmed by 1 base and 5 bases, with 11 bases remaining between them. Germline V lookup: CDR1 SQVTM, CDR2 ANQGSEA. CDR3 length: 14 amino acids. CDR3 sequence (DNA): TGCAGCGTTGAAGTTCAGGGGAGGAATGAAAAACTGTTTTTT. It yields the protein CSVEVQGRNEKLFF. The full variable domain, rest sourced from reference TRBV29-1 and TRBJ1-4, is SAVISQKPSRDICQRGTSLTIQCQVDSQVTMMFWYRQQPGQSLTLIATANQGSEATYESGFVIDKFPISRPNLTFSTLTVSNMSPEDSSIYLCSVEVQGRNEKLFFGSGTQLSVL.

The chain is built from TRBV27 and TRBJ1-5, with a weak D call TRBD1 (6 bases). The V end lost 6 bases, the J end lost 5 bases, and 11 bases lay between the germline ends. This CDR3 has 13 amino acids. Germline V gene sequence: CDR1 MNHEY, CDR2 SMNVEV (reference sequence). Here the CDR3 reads CASRLRQDQPQHF. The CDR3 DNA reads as TGTGCCAGCAGGTTAAGACAGGATCAGCCCCAGCATTTT.

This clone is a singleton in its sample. This CDR3 is CASSLRGGIGGLETQYF. DNA of the CDR3: TGTGCCAGCAGCTTAAGGGGCGGGATTGGTGGCCTGGAGACCCAGTACTTC. This chain joins TRBV11-2 and TRBJ2-5; possibly TRBD2 for D (6 bases). The CDR3 has 17 residues. V was cut by 2 bases and J by 5 bases, with 21 bases left in between. Germline CDR1 SGHAT, CDR2 FQNNGV.

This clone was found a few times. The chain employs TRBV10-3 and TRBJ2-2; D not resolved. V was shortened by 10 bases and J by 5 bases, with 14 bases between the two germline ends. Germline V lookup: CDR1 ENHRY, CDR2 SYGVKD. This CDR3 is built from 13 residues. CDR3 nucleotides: TGTGCCACGAGGAGACAAGAGACCGGGGAGCTGTTTTTT. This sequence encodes CATRRQETGELFF.

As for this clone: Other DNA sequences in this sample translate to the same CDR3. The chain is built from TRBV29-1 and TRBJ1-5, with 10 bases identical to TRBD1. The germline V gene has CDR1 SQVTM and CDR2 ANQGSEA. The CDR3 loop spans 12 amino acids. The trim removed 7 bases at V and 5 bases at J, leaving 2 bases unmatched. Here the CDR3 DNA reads TGCAGCGCTGGGACAGGGGATCAGCCCCAGCATTTT. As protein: CSAGTGDQPQHF.

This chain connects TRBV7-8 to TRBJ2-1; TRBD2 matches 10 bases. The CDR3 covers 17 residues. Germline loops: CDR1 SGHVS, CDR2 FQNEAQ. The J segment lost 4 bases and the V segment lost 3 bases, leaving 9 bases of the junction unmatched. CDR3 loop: CASSFSIAGGRYNEQFF. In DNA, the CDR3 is TGTGCCAGCAGCTTCTCAATAGCGGGAGGACGATACAATGAGCAGTTCTTC.

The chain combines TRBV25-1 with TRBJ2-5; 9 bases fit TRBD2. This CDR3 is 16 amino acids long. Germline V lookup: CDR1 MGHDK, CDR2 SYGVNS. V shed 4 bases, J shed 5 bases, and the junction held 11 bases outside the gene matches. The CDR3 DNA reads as TGTGCCAGCAGTGTAGGGAGAGCGGGAGGTAGGGAGACCCAGTACTTC. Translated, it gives CASSVGRAGGRETQYF. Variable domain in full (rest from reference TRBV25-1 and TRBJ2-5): EADIYQTPRYLVIGTGKKITLECSQTMGHDKMYWYQQDPGMELHLIHYSYGVNSTEKGDLSSESTVSRIRTEHFPLTLESARPSHTSQYLCASSVGRAGGRETQYFGPGTRLLVL.